The rows below give T cell receptor beta chains drawn from one sample of a study of T cells in Graves' hyperthyroidism and ophthalmopathy. One entry per CDR3 protein, called by TCRdb with MiXCR from the multiplex PCR reads. The sample includes 400,000 to 600,000 distinct CDR3 sequences, about a fifth of them seen just once. Material: blood. The receptors shown here come from a young man with Graves' hyperthyroidism. Both conserved end residues are trimmed from each CDR3.

ASSSLVGMSYGYT,13,TRBJ1-2,TRBV2
ASSSGIAGGEETQY,14,TRBJ2-5,TRBV5-1
ASSASPGNTIY,11,TRBJ1-3,TRBV12-3/TRBV12-4
ASSFISGANVLT,12,TRBJ2-6,TRBV12-3/TRBV12-4
ASSDRDRVGEQY,12,TRBJ2-7,TRBV19
ASSLGQFYTEAF,12,TRBJ1-1,TRBV5-1
ATSHGRTGELF,11,TRBJ2-2,TRBV19
AIGPRVAYEQY,11,TRBJ2-7,TRBV6-1
ASSLHRSQETQY,12,TRBJ2-5,TRBV12-3/TRBV12-4
ASSEYRGWRLD,11,TRBJ2-7,TRBV6-1
ASSSRGSNQPQH,12,TRBJ1-5,TRBV27
ASSSLHRVDTEAF,13,TRBJ1-1,TRBV5-1
ASSGRLQTDPRSSYEQY,17,TRBJ2-7,TRBV18
ASSVGYMRTSGEGETQY,17,TRBJ2-5,TRBV9
ASRPDAVGGYEQY,13,TRBJ2-7,TRBV7-2
ASTPGTTAKNIQY,13,TRBJ2-4,TRBV28
ASSPPAASPLH,11,TRBJ1-6,TRBV28
ASSSGQGRDGYT,12,TRBJ1-2,TRBV12-3/TRBV12-4
SVEWGYGYT,9,TRBJ1-2,TRBV29-1
ASSLPTRSRERGYT,14,TRBJ1-2,TRBV5-1
ASSRDPGEGGFEQY,14,TRBJ2-7,TRBV6-1
ASSLAPGVDTEAF,13,TRBJ1-1,TRBV7-9
ASSYLVFNYGYT,12,TRBJ1-2,TRBV12-3/TRBV12-4
ASSLVGRGDSPLH,13,TRBJ1-6,TRBV7-9
ASSLTRDRAHEQY,13,TRBJ2-7,TRBV12-3/TRBV12-4
ASRAGPYEQY,10,TRBJ2-7,TRBV2
ASSERSTEAF,10,TRBJ1-1,TRBV5-4
ASSFGPEETQY,11,TRBJ2-5,TRBV13
ASSSRGLNTEAF,12,TRBJ1-1,TRBV6-5
ASSSAGNYGYT,11,TRBJ1-2,TRBV7-9
ASSARRPLGWLGEETQY,17,TRBJ2-5,TRBV6-1
ASSPRLETVTYEQY,14,TRBJ2-7,TRBV6-5
ASSSLWRASYEQY,13,TRBJ2-7,TRBV7-8
AWSIRRPVMNTEAF,14,TRBJ1-1,TRBV30
ASSELITT,8,TRBJ1-2,TRBV2
ASSSNLGGLEQY,12,TRBJ2-7,TRBV12-3/TRBV12-4
ASYAGTGNTEAF,12,TRBJ1-1,TRBV18
ASSMTTGGFYGYT,13,TRBJ1-2,TRBV5-5
ASRPDRDPGEPF,12,TRBJ2-2,TRBV12-3/TRBV12-4
ASSVGQFFEQY,11,TRBJ2-7,TRBV6-1
ATSRDPGGEETQY,13,TRBJ2-5,TRBV15
ASSQPGQSSQPQH,13,TRBJ1-5,TRBV6-2/TRBV6-3
ASSRDREDQPQH,12,TRBJ1-5,TRBV12-3/TRBV12-4
ASSLFLAAGELF,12,TRBJ2-2,TRBV28
SAPMGRRETQY,11,TRBJ2-5,TRBV20-1